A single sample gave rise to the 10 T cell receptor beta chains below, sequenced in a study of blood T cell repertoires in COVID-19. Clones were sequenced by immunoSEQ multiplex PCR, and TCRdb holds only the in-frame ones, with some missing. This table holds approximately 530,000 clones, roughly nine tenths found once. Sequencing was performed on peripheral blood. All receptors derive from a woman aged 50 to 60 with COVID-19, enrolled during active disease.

The CDR3 region is CASSHSTKTQYF. The CDR3 DNA follows: TGTGCCAGCAGCCATTCAACTAAGACCCAGTACTTC. V usage is TRBV14 and J usage is TRBJ2-5; D remains ambiguous. This CDR3 is 12 amino acids long. Trimming shortened V by 3 bases and J by 6 bases, and 8 bases separated the two germline ends. Germline lookup yields CDR1 SGHDN and CDR2 FVKESK.

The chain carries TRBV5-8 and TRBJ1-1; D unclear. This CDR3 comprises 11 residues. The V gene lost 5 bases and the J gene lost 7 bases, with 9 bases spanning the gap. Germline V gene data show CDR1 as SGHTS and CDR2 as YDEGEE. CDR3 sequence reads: CASSSVYEAFF. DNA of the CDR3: TGTGCCAGCAGTTCCGTCTATGAAGCTTTCTTT.

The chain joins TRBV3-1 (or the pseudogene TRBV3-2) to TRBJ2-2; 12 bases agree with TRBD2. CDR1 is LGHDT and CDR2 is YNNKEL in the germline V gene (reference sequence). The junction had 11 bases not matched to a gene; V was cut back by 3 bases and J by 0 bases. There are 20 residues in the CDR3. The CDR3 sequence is CASSHLRTSGEFSNTGELFF. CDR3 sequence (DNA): TGTGCCAGCAGCCACCTAAGGACTAGCGGGGAGTTTTCGAACACCGGGGAGCTGTTTTTT.

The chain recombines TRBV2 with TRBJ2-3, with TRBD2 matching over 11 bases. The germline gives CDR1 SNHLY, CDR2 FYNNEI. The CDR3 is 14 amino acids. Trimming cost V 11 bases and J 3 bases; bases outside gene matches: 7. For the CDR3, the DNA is TGTGCCGCTAATAGCGGGGGGGTTACAGATACGCAGTATTTT. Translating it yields CAANSGGVTDTQYF. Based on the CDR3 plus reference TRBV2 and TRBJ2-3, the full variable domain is EPEVTQTPSHQVTQMGQEVILRCVPISNHLYFYWYRQILGQKVEFLVSFYNNEISEKSEIFDDQFSVERPDGSNFTLKIRSTKLEDSAMYFCAANSGGVTDTQYFGPGTRLTVL.

Here the CDR3 DNA reads TGCGCCAGCAGCCAGGGTCGAGTAGGGACAGGGCCCTCACCCCTCCACTTT. It codes for CASSQGRVGTGPSPLHF. This chain joins TRBV4-1 and TRBJ1-6; TRBD1 matches 9 bases. The ends lost 3 bases at V and 10 bases at J; junction bases unmatched: 13. There are 17 residues in the CDR3. Germline-derived CDR1 and CDR2 are MGHRA and YSYEKL.

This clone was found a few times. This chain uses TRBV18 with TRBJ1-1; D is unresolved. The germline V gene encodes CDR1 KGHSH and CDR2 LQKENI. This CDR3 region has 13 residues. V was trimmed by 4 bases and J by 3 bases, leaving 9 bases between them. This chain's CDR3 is CASSLRRDTEAFF. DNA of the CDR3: TGTGCCAGCTCACTTCGGAGGGACACTGAAGCTTTCTTT.

CDR3 bases: TGTGCCAGCAGTGAATCGATGGACAGGGCCACTGAAGCTTTCTTT. As protein: CASSESMDRATEAFF. V gene TRBV6-1 combines with J gene TRBJ1-1; 8 bases align to TRBD1. CDR1 is MNHNS, CDR2 SASEGT, per germline. This CDR3 has 15 amino acids. Germline trimming cut 2 bases from V and 4 bases from J; bases unmatched to any gene: 6.

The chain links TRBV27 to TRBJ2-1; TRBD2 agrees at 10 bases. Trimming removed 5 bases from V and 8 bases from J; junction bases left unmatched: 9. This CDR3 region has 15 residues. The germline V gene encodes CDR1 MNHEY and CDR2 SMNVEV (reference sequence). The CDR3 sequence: CASSPNSGGRHEQFF. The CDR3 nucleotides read TGTGCCAGCAGTCCCAATAGCGGGGGGCGGCATGAGCAGTTCTTC.

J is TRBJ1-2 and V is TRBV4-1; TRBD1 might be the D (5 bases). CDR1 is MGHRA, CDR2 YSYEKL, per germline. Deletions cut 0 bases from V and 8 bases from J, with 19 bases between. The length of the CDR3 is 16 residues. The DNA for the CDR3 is TGCGCCAGCAGCCAAGACAGGAGTTGGGGGGAGGGAGGCTACACCTTC. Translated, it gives CASSQDRSWGEGGYTF.

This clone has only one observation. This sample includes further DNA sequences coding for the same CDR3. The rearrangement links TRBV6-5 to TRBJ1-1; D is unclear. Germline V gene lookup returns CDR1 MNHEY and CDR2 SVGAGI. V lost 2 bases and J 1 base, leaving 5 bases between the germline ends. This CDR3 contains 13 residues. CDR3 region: CASSYRGNTEAFF. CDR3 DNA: TGTGCCAGCAGTTACCGCGGGAACACTGAAGCTTTCTTT.